One sample yielded the 17 T cell receptor beta chains listed below, sequenced in a study of OX40 agonist ivuxolimab in advanced cancers. Produced via immunoSEQ multiplex PCR; TCRdb's table is partial and in-frame only. Found here are tens of thousands of clones, 89% of them singletons; the top ten hold approximately 0.3%. The sample in question was CD4+ or CD8+ T cells sorted from blood, obtained in a trial of the OX40 agonist ivuxolimab. These receptors were obtained from an adult with an advanced solid tumor such as melanoma, head and neck, liver or kidney cancer.

In its sample, this clone was seen once. This chain uses TRBV7-2 with TRBJ1-2, with D possibly TRBD1 on 5 matching bases. V lost 0 bases and J lost 0, with 5 bases in between. CDR3 size: 14 residues. The germline V gene encodes CDR1 SGHTA and CDR2 FQGNSA. The CDR3 reads CASSLAGANYGYTF. The CDR3 coding sequence is TGTGCCAGCAGCTTAGCGGGGGCTAACTATGGCTACACCTTC. The whole variable domain, remainder taken from reference TRBV7-2 and TRBJ1-2, is GAGVSQSPSNKVTEKGKDVELRCDPISGHTALYWYRQSLGQGLEFLIYFQGNSAPDKSGLPSDRFSAERTGGSVSTLTIQRTQQEDSAVYLCASSLAGANYGYTFGSGTRLTVV.

The chain uses TRBV10-2 and TRBJ2-2; 7 bases are a match to TRBD2. The CDR3 length is 14 residues. The V gene's germline CDR1 is WSHSY and CDR2 SAAADI. Unmatched junction bases numbered 2, after V lost 2 bases and J lost 5 bases. The CDR3 region has the DNA TGCGCCAGCAGTGAGCTGCGGGAGACCGGGGAGCTGTTTTTT. It specifies CASSELRETGELFF.

This chain connects TRBV10-3 to TRBJ1-1; D gene uncertain. Germline assignment: CDR1 ENHRY and CDR2 SYGVKD. The CDR3 loop spans 13 amino acids. Trimming stripped 11 bases from V and 0 bases from J, with 13 bases between. Here the CDR3 reads CASQREVNTEAFF. The CDR3 nucleotides are TGTGCCTCACAAAGGGAGGTGAACACTGAAGCTTTCTTT.

CDR3 loop: CASRILEGDNEQFF. CDR3 nucleotides: TGTGCCAGCAGGATACTAGAGGGGGACAATGAGCAGTTCTTC. The chain carries TRBV27 and TRBJ2-1; a possible D gene is TRBD1 (6 bases). Per the germline V gene, CDR1 is MNHEY and CDR2 is SMNVEV (reference sequence). The CDR3 extends over 14 amino acids. V was pared by 6 bases and J by 5 bases, with 14 bases between.

The chain carries TRBV4-1 and TRBJ1-1; no clear D gene. CDR1 MGHRA and CDR2 YSYEKL come from the germline V gene. V was clipped by 4 bases and J by 3 bases, with 15 bases between them. The length of the CDR3 is 15 residues. DNA for the CDR3: TGCGCCAGCAGCCGGGAGGGAGTCTCGGACACTGAAGCTTTCTTT. Translating it yields CASSREGVSDTEAFF.

As to this clone: This sample also contains other DNA sequences that code for the same CDR3. CDR3 region: CASSLGRDYEQYF. The CDR3 coding sequence is TGCGCCAGCAGCTTGGGACGGGACTACGAGCAGTACTTC. V is TRBV5-1 and J is TRBJ2-7; D may be TRBD2 (5 bases). The germline V and J ends were trimmed by 0 bases and 3 bases, with 7 bases remaining between them. In germline, CDR1 is SGHRS, CDR2 YFSETQ. The CDR3 spans 13 residues. Supplemented by reference TRBV5-1 and TRBJ2-7, the full variable domain reads KAGVTQTPRYLIKTRGQQVTLSCSPISGHRSVSWYQQTPGQGLQFLFEYFSETQRNKGNFPGRFSGRQFSNSRSEMNVSTLELGDSALYLCASSLGRDYEQYFGPGTRLTVT.

The chain carries TRBV27 and TRBJ1-2; no firm D call. V shed 5 bases and J shed 6 bases, with 19 bases lying between them. The CDR3 spans 15 residues. Germline values: CDR1 MNHEY, CDR2 SMNVEV (reference sequence). CDR3 loop: CASSPTKPRFHGYTF. CDR3 DNA: TGTGCCAGCAGTCCTACCAAACCGAGGTTCCATGGCTACACCTTC.

The rearrangement uses TRBV5-1 and TRBJ1-1; TRBD1 might be the D (5 bases). V was clipped by 2 bases and J by 2 bases, with 7 bases between them. From germline, CDR1 is SGHRS and CDR2 YFSETQ. The CDR3 is 13 residues long. The CDR3 here is CASSFQGNTEAFF. As DNA, the CDR3 is TGCGCCAGCAGCTTTCAGGGAAACACTGAAGCTTTCTTT.

The V gene is TRBV5-5, the J gene TRBJ2-1, with TRBD1 matching 10 bases. The CDR3 extends over 17 amino acids. CDR1 and CDR2 from the germline V gene are SGHKS and YYEKEE (reference sequence). V was clipped by 4 bases and J by 6 bases; unmatched bases: 13. CDR3 DNA: TGTGCCAGCAGCAGAATGTCCGGGACAGGGGATGTCAATGAGCAGTTCTTC. The encoded protein is CASSRMSGTGDVNEQFF.

The chain links TRBV6-1 to TRBJ2-4; D is uncertain. This CDR3 region has 16 residues. V shed 4 bases and J shed 7 bases, with 20 bases lying between them. Germline loops: CDR1 MNHNS, CDR2 SASEGT. Here the CDR3 reads CASSVLDPRVGNIQYF. The CDR3, as DNA: TGTGCCAGCAGTGTATTGGACCCCCGCGTTGGGAACATTCAGTACTTC.

The rearrangement joins TRBV19 to TRBJ2-3; D is possibly TRBD2 (6 bases). Trimming pared 7 bases from V and 0 bases from J, leaving 14 bases between. Per the germline V gene, CDR1 is LNHDA and CDR2 is SQIVND (reference sequence). The CDR3 contains 15 residues. The CDR3 coding sequence is TGTGCCAGTACCTCCGGGACTCACAGCACAGATACGCAGTATTTT. Translating it yields CASTSGTHSTDTQYF.

The CDR3 sequence is CASSFRTGGETQYF. The CDR3, as DNA: TGTGCCAGCAGCTTCCGGACAGGGGGAGAGACCCAGTACTTC. This sequence joins TRBV7-8 and TRBJ2-5; 10 bases match TRBD1. Germline lookup yields CDR1 SGHVS and CDR2 FQNEAQ. J gave up 4 bases and V 3 bases, and 2 bases lay outside the gene matches. The CDR3 has 14 amino acids.

This clone has a handful of counts. J is TRBJ2-1 and V is TRBV15, with D perhaps matching TRBD1 (5 bases). This CDR3 region has 13 residues. Per germline, CDR1 LNHNV and CDR2 YYDKDF (reference sequence). V gave up 0 bases and J gave up 10 bases, with 10 bases separating them. The CDR3 bases are TGTGCCACCAGCAGAGATTTGGCAGGGGAGCAGTTCTTC. Amino acid sequence: CATSRDLAGEQFF.

This clone occurred once. J is TRBJ2-1 and V is TRBV7-3; TRBD2 matches 10 bases. With 5 bases clipped from V and 5 bases from J, the junction kept 3 bases outside the gene matches. The germline V gene encodes CDR1 SGHTA and CDR2 FQGTGA. The CDR3 consists of 14 residues. The CDR3 coding sequence is TGTGCCAGCAGCACCACTAGCGGGAACAATGAGCAGTTCTTC. Protein product: CASSTTSGNNEQFF.

This clone was found once. This chain joins TRBV28 and TRBJ1-1, with D maybe TRBD1 (6 bases). CDR3 size: 14 residues. The ends were cut back, 4 bases at V and 4 bases at J, with 13 bases in the middle. Per germline, CDR1 MDHEN and CDR2 SYDVKM. The CDR3 is CASSYHREGTEAFF. The CDR3 nucleotides are TGTGCCAGCAGTTACCACAGGGAAGGCACTGAAGCTTTCTTT.

This chain uses TRBV7-2 with TRBJ2-7, with TRBD2 matching 11 bases. The V gene's germline CDR1 is SGHTA and CDR2 FQGNSA. The V gene end was trimmed by 5 bases and the J gene end by 6 bases; junction bases not matched to a gene: 9. CDR3 length: 15 residues. The chain's CDR3 is CASSPTSGSLGEQYF. The CDR3 bases are TGTGCCAGCAGCCCAACTAGCGGGAGCTTGGGCGAGCAGTACTTC.

The V call is TRBV30, the J call TRBJ1-2; possible D gene TRBD1, 6 bases. This CDR3 region has 14 residues. Trimming left V 2 bases short and J 4 bases short, with 14 bases between. The V gene's germline CDR1 is GTSNPN and CDR2 SVGIG (reference sequence). CDR3 coding DNA: TGTGCCTGGAGTCGACCGACAGGACCCTATGGCTACACCTTC. This gives the protein CAWSRPTGPYGYTF.